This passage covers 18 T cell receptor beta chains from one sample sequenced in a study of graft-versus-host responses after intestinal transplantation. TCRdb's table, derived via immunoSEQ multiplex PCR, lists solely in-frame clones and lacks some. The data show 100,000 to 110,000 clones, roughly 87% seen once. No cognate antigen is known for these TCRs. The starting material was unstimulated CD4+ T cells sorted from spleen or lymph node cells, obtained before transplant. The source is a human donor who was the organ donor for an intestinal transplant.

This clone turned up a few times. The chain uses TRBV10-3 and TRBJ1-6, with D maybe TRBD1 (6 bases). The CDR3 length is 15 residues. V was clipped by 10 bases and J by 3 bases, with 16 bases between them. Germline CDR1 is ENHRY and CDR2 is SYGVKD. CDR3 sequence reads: CATGQGLSYNSPLHF. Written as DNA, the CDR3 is TGTGCCACAGGGCAGGGGTTGAGCTATAATTCACCCCTCCACTTT.

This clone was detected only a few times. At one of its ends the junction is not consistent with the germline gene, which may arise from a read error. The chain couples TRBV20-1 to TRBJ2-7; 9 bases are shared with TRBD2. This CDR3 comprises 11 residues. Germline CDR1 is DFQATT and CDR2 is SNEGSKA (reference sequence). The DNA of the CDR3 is TGCAGTGCTAGAGATGTGGGGACTAGCTTCTTC. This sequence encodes CSARDVGTSFF.

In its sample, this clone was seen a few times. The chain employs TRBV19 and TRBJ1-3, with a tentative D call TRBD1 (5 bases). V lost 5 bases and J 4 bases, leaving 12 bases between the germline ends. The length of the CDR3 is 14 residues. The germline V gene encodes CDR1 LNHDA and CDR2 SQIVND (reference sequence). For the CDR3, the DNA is TGTGCCAGTAGTCAGGGTACGTCCGGAAACACCATATATTTT. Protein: CASSQGTSGNTIYF. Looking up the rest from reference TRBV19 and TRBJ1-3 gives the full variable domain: DGGITQSPKYLFRKEGQNVTLSCEQNLNHDAMYWYRQDPGQGLRLIYYSQIVNDFQKGDIAEGYSVSREKKESFPLTVTSAQKNPTAFYLCASSQGTSGNTIYFGEGSWLTVV.

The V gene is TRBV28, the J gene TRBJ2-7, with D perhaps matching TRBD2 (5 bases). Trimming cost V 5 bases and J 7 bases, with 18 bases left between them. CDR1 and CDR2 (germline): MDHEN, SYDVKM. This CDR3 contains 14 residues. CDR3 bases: TGTGCCAGCAGTCCGGGCGGGTCCCGAGTGGAGCAGTACTTC. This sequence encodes CASSPGGSRVEQYF.

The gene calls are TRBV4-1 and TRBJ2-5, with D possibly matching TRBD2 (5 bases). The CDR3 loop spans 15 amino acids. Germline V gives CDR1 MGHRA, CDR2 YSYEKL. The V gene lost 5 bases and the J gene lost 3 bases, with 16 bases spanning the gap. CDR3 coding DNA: TGCGCCAGCAGCAATCTCGGGATATTAAAAGAGACCCAGTACTTC. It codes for CASSNLGILKETQYF.

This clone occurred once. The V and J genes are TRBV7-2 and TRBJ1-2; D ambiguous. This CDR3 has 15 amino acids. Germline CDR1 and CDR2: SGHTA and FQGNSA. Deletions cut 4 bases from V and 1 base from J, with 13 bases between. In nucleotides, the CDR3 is TGTGCCAGCAGCTCCTACAGCTCCCTTAACTATGGCTACACCTTC. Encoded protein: CASSSYSSLNYGYTF.

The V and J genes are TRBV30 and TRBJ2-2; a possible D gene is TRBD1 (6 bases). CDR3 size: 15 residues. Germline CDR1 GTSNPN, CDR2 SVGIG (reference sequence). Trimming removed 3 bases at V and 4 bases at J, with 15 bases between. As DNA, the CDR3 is TGTGCCTGGAGGGGGGACATCGTGACCACCGGGGAGCTGTTTTTT. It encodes CAWRGDIVTTGELFF. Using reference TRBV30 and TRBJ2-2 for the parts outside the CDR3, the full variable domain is SQTIHQWPATLVQPVGSPLSLECTVEGTSNPNLYWYRQAAGRGLQLLFYSVGIGQISSEVPQNLSASRPQDRQFILSSKKLLLSDSGFYLCAWRGDIVTTGELFFGEGSRLTVL.

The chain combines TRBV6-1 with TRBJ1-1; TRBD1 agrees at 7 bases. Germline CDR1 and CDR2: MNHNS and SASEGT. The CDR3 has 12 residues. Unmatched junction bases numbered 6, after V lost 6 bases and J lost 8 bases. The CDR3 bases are TGTGCCAGCAGAGAGGGACAGCCAGAAGCTTTCTTT. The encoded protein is CASREGQPEAFF.

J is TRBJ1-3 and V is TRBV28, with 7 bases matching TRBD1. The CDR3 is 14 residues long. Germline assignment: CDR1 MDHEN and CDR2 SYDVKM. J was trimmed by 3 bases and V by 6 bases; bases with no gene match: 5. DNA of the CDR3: TGTGCCAGCAGGCGACAGGGCGATGGAAACACCATATATTTT. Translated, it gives CASRRQGDGNTIYF.

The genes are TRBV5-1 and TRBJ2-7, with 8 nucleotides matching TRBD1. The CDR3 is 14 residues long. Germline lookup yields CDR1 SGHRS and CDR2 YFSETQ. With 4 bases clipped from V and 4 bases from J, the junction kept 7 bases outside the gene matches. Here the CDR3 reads CASSIGTGTYEQYF. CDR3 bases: TGCGCCAGCAGCATAGGGACAGGAACGTACGAGCAGTACTTC.

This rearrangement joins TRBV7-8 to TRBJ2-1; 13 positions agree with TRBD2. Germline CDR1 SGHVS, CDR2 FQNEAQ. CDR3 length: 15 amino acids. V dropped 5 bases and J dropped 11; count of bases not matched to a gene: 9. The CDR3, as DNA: TGTGCCAGCAGCCTCAGGGAGGGACTAGCGGGGAAGCAGTTCTTC. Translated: CASSLREGLAGKQFF. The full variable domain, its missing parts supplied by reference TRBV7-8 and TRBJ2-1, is GAGVSQSPRYKVAKRGQDVALRCDPISGHVSLFWYQQALGQGPEFLTYFQNEAQLDKSGLPSDRFFAERPEGSVSTLKIQRTQQEDSAVYLCASSLREGLAGKQFFGPGTRLTVL.

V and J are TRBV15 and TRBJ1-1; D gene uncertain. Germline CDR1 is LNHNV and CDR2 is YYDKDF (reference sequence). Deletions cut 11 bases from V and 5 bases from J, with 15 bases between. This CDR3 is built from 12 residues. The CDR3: CAFGRLGTEAFF. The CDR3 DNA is TGTGCCTTCGGGCGTCTGGGGACTGAAGCTTTCTTT.

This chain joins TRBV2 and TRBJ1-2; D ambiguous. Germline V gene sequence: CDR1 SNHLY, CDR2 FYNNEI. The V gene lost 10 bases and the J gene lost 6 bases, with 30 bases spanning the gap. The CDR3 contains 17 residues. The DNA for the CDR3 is TGTGCCAACCCAACTCACCTAAGGGAGACCTTTGGGGATGGCTACACCTTC. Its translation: CANPTHLRETFGDGYTF.

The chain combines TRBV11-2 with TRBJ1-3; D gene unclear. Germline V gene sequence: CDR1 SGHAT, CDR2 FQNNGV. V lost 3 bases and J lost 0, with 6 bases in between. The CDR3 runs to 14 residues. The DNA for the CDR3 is TGTGCCAGCAGCTTGGAGTACTCTGGAAACACCATATATTTT. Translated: CASSLEYSGNTIYF.

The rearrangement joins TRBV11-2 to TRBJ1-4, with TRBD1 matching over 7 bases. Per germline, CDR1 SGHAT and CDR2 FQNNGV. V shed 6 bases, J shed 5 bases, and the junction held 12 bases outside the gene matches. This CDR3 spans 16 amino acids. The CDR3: CASRALQQGRNEKLFF. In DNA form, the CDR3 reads TGTGCCAGCAGGGCCCTCCAACAGGGGCGAAATGAAAAACTGTTTTTT.

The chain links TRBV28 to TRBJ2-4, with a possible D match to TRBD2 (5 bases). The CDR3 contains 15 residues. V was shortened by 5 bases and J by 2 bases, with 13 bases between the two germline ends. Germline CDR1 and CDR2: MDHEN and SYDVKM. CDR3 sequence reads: CASSDGGPPKNIQYF. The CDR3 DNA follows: TGTGCCAGCAGTGACGGAGGCCCACCCAAAAACATTCAGTACTTC. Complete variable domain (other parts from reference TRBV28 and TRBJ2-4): DVKVTQSSRYLVKRTGEKVFLECVQDMDHENMFWYRQDPGLGLRLIYFSYDVKMKEKGDIPEGYSVSREKKERFSLILESASTNQTSMYLCASSDGGPPKNIQYFGAGTRLSVL.

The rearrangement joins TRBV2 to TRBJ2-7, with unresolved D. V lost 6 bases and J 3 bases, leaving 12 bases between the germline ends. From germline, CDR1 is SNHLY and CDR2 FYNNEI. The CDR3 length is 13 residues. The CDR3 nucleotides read TGTGCCAGCAGGGGAAACGGACGCTACGAGCAGTACTTC. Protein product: CASRGNGRYEQYF.

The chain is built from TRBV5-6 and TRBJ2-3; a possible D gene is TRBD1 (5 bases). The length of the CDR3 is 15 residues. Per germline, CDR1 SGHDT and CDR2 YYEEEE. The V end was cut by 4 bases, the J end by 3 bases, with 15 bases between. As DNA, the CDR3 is TGTGCCAGCAGCGCGCCCCACAGGATTACAGATACGCAGTATTTT. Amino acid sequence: CASSAPHRITDTQYF.